A single count supports the clone carrying this T cell receptor beta chain. Antigen unknown. The donors, aged about 6 to 100, were healthy Caucasians from Russia. PBMCs, at least 6.5 million per sample, were isolated. The V end was cut by 4 bases, the J end by 1 base, with 17 bases between. Germline V gives CDR1 SGHTA, CDR2 FQGNSA. The CDR3 extends over 16 amino acids. This entry is derived from a study of blood T cells in healthy people across ages. Study-level points and caveats: Correlation between TCR beta diversity and naive T cell percentage was strong. In the absence of known donor CMV status, changes in expanded clonotypes were possibly confounded.

A second PCR, run for roughly 7 to 12 cycles, used a sample-barcoded 5' primer plus a J-beta primer mix. TCRdb redid the calling of the 5' RACE reads with MiXCR, one entry per CDR3 protein. The sample consists of around 750,000 distinct CDR3 sequences, 53% of them appearing once. Sequencing was done on a sample of blood. The sequence came from an older man in good health. This chain links TRBV7-2 with TRBJ2-7, with D perhaps TRBD1 or TRBD2 (6 bases each). The CDR3 bases are TGTGCCAGCAGCTCCAGCAGGGGCGGGGCATCCTACGAGCAGTACTTC. Its protein is CASSSSRGGASYEQYF.